A selection of T cell receptor beta chains follows, all from one sample in a study of blood T cell repertoires in COVID-19. The table came from immunoSEQ multiplex PCR; TCRdb's copy has only in-frame clones and leaves some out. The table has about 73,000 clones, about 86% seen once. The sample consisted of peripheral blood. The receptors shown here come from a human donor in a cohort sampled during active COVID-19. The CDR3 runs from the conserved cysteine through the conserved F or W. A D gene is named only where the DNA matches it firmly. Clone size is not always given. Where it is, it says once, few, many or a class for expanded clones.

NA	TRBV7-2	15	NA	TRBJ1-2	CASSSLRAGTQGYTF	TGTGCCAGCAGCTCCCTCCGGGCAGGGACTCAGGGCTACACCTTC
TRBD1	TRBV5-6	14	NA	TRBJ1-4	CASSLWDRDEKLFF	TGTGCCAGCAGCTTGTGGGACAGGGACGAAAAACTGTTTTTT
NA	TRBV19	15	NA	TRBJ2-7	CASSLRWGSPYEQYF	TGTGCCAGTAGTTTGAGATGGGGCTCGCCCTACGAGCAGTACTTC
NA	TRBV7-9	11	few	TRBJ1-2	CASSWGGGYTF	TGTGCCAGCAGCTGGGGGGGAGGCTACACCTTC
NA	TRBV7-2	14	NA	TRBJ2-7	CASSLGTGTYEQYF	TGTGCCAGCAGCTTAGGGACGGGGACCTACGAGCAGTACTTC
NA	TRBV6-1	13	NA	TRBJ1-2	CASSDRGVGGYTF	TGTGCCAGCAGTGATAGGGGTGTAGGAGGCTACACCTTC
TRBD2	TRBV6-1	16	NA	TRBJ2-2	CASSEGPGRYTGELFF	TGTGCCAGCAGTGAAGGACCCGGGAGGTACACCGGGGAGCTGTTTTTT
TRBD1	TRBV9	15	NA	TRBJ2-5	CASSVDRGIQETQYF	TGTGCCAGCAGCGTTGACAGGGGTATTCAAGAGACCCAGTACTTC
TRBD1	TRBV11-3	16	NA	TRBJ2-5	CASSTWGDRALETQYF	TGTGCCAGCAGCACGTGGGGGGACAGGGCTTTAGAGACCCAGTACTTC
TRBD1	TRBV5-1	16	NA	TRBJ2-7	CASSEMGQGLSYEQYF	TGCGCCAGCAGCGAGATGGGACAGGGTCTTTCCTACGAGCAGTACTTC
TRBD1	TRBV4-1	17	NA	TRBJ1-2	CASSQETGGPSNYGYTF	TGCGCCAGCAGCCAAGAGACAGGGGGCCCCTCGAACTATGGCTACACCTTC
NA	TRBV2	14	NA	TRBJ2-1	CASKGGSSYNEQFF	TGTGCCAGCAAAGGGGGAAGCTCCTACAATGAGCAGTTCTTC
TRBD2	TRBV6-2/TRBV6-3	16	NA	TRBJ2-5	CASRPLGLAAQETQYF	TGTGCCAGCAGGCCTCTGGGACTAGCGGCCCAAGAGACCCAGTACTTC
TRBD2	TRBV4-1	14	few	TRBJ2-5	CASSQGLAQETQYF	TGCGCCAGCAGCCAAGGACTAGCCCAAGAGACCCAGTACTTC
TRBD1	TRBV7-3	15	NA	TRBJ2-1	CASSLGQTSYNEQFF	TGTGCCAGCAGCTTGGGACAGACCTCCTACAATGAGCAGTTCTTC
TRBD1	TRBV7-7	17	NA	TRBJ2-5	CASSPIMGDRGEWTQYF	TGTGCCAGCAGCCCTATCATGGGGGACAGGGGGGAGTGGACCCAGTACTTC
NA	TRBV2	14	NA	TRBJ1-1	CASSEGGPVTEAFF	TGTGCCAGCAGTGAAGGGGGGCCCGTCACTGAAGCTTTCTTT
NA	TRBV5-1	17	NA	TRBJ1-5	CASSLAGEGWGNQPQHF	TGCGCCAGCAGCTTGGCCGGGGAAGGGTGGGGCAATCAGCCCCAGCATTTT
NA	TRBV3-1/TRBV3-2	15	NA	TRBJ2-5	CASSQDTIGVVTQYF	TGTGCCAGCAGCCAAGATACCATCGGGGTGGTGACCCAGTACTTC
NA	TRBV7-2	15	NA	TRBJ2-1	CASSLDPGYYNEQFF	TGTGCCAGCAGCTTAGATCCGGGATACTACAATGAGCAGTTCTTC
TRBD2	TRBV9	16	NA	TRBJ2-7	CASGPSASGVTYEQYF	TGTGCCAGCGGGCCCTCGGCTAGCGGGGTAACCTACGAGCAGTACTTC
NA	TRBV7-8	14	NA	TRBJ2-7	CASSLRVSLGEQYF	TGTGCCAGCAGCTTACGGGTATCATTAGGTGAGCAGTACTTC
NA	TRBV5-6	14	NA	TRBJ2-7	CASSGLQGPYEQYF	TGTGCCAGCAGCGGATTACAGGGACCCTACGAGCAGTACTTC
TRBD1	TRBV28	16	NA	TRBJ2-7	CASSGTGTGGIYEQYF	TGTGCCAGCAGTGGGACCGGGACAGGGGGGATCTACGAGCAGTACTTC
NA	TRBV4-1	16	NA	TRBJ2-1	CASSLLRESSYNEQFF	TGCGCCAGCAGCCTCCTCCGGGAGAGCTCCTACAATGAGCAGTTCTTC
TRBD1	TRBV6-4	18	NA	TRBJ1-2	CASSDDPSRPTGRGGYTF	TGTGCCAGCAGTGACGACCCCTCGAGACCGACAGGGCGTGGGGGCTACACCTTC
NA	TRBV19	13	few	TRBJ2-1	CASTMEGGNEQFF	TGTGCCAGTACCATGGAGGGTGGCAATGAGCAGTTCTTC
TRBD2	TRBV7-8	16	NA	TRBJ2-5	CASSLTERGGAETQYF	TGTGCCAGCAGCTTAACTGAGCGGGGGGGCGCTGAGACCCAGTACTTC
TRBD1	TRBV9	14	NA	TRBJ1-5	CASSATGGNQPQHF	TGTGCCAGCAGCGCGACAGGGGGCAATCAGCCCCAGCATTTT
NA	TRBV18	16	once	TRBJ2-5	CASSYGQPLLQETQYF	TGTGCCAGCTCATATGGACAGCCACTACTCCAAGAGACCCAGTACTTC
NA	TRBV6-2/TRBV6-3	14	NA	TRBJ1-6	CASSYLRGNSPLHF	TGTGCCAGCAGTTACCTCCGGGGGAATTCACCCCTCCACTTT
TRBD1	TRBV15	15	NA	TRBJ1-6	CATSGLRQGGSPLHF	TGTGCCACCAGCGGGTTACGACAGGGCGGTTCACCCCTCCACTTT
TRBD2	TRBV28	14	few	TRBJ2-5	CASSASGGQETQYF	TGTGCCAGCAGTGCTAGCGGGGGCCAAGAGACCCAGTACTTC
TRBD2	TRBV27	15	NA	TRBJ2-1	CASSKSGGRSGEQFF	TGTGCCAGCAGTAAAAGCGGGGGAAGATCGGGTGAGCAGTTCTTC
NA	TRBV5-4	18	NA	TRBJ2-7	CASSLTVGNEWESYEQYF	TGTGCCAGCAGCTTAACCGTGGGGAACGAGTGGGAGTCCTACGAGCAGTACTTC
NA	TRBV10-3	17	NA	TRBJ2-7	CAISGRPGPGESYEQYF	TGTGCCATCAGTGGGCGCCCGGGTCCCGGGGAGTCCTACGAGCAGTACTTC
TRBD1	TRBV5-1	16	NA	TRBJ2-5	CASSLAGQGGQETQYF	TGCGCCAGCAGCTTGGCCGGACAGGGGGGTCAAGAGACCCAGTACTTC
TRBD1	TRBV11-3	14	NA	TRBJ2-5	CASSFGTVQETQYF	TGTGCCAGCAGCTTCGGGACAGTCCAAGAGACCCAGTACTTC
TRBD1	TRBV7-2	16	NA	TRBJ2-3	CASSRQGPISTDTQYF	TGTGCCAGCAGCAGACAGGGTCCGATTAGCACAGATACGCAGTATTTT
TRBD1	TRBV5-1	14	NA	TRBJ1-2	CASSMGQGPFGYTF	TGCGCCAGCAGCATGGGACAGGGGCCCTTTGGCTACACCTTC
TRBD1	TRBV2	15	NA	TRBJ2-7	CASRLGTGSSYEQYF	TGTGCCAGCAGGTTAGGGACAGGGAGCTCCTACGAGCAGTACTTC
TRBD2	TRBV9	16	NA	TRBJ2-3	CASSVEDSGGTDTQYF	TGTGCCAGCAGCGTAGAGGATAGCGGGGGCACAGATACGCAGTATTTT
TRBD1	TRBV5-4	14	NA	TRBJ1-2	CASSSGTGFGGYTF	TGTGCCAGCAGCTCCGGGACAGGCTTTGGCGGCTACACCTTC
TRBD1	TRBV3-1/TRBV3-2	16	once	TRBJ1-3	CASSQSQGVGGNTIYF	TGTGCCAGCAGCCAAAGCCAGGGGGTCGGCGGAAACACCATATATTTT
TRBD1	TRBV27	15	NA	TRBJ2-7	CASSKLRDREHEQYF	TGTGCCAGCAGTAAATTGCGGGACAGGGAGCACGAGCAGTACTTC
TRBD1	TRBV7-9	14	NA	TRBJ2-7	CASSLVQGAYEQYF	TGTGCCAGCAGCTTAGTCCAGGGGGCCTACGAGCAGTACTTC
NA	TRBV5-1	14	NA	TRBJ2-7	CASRPGGAPYEQYF	TGCGCCAGCCGCCCCGGAGGAGCCCCCTACGAGCAGTACTTC
NA	TRBV19	15	few	TRBJ1-6	CASRAGNAYNSPLHF	TGTGCCAGTAGGGCAGGAAATGCCTATAATTCACCCCTCCACTTT
TRBD1	TRBV5-1	16	NA	TRBJ1-1	CASSYPGQGLTTEAFF	TGCGCCAGCAGTTATCCGGGACAGGGTCTTACCACTGAAGCTTTCTTT